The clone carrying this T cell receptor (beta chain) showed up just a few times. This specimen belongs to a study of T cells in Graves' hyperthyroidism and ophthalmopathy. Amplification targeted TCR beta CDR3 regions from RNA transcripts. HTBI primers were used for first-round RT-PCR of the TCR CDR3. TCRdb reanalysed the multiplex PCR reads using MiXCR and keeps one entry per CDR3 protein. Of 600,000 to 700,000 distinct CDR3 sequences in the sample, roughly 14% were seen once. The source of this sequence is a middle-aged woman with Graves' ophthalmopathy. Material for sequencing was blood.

The CDR3 spells CASSDPGNIQYF. The CDR3 nucleotides read TGTGCCAGCAGCGACCCGGGAAACATTCAGTACTTC. V usage is TRBV5-5 and J usage is TRBJ2-4, with D unresolved. This CDR3 spans 12 amino acids. V shed 4 bases and J shed 6 bases, with 8 bases lying between them. Germline V lookup: CDR1 SGHKS, CDR2 YYEKEE (reference sequence).